This T cell receptor (beta chain) was recovered during a study of shared clonotypes between healthy human individuals. As for the study in general: With ages of 18 to 49, the donors were a couple of women and three men.

The data were produced by immunoSEQ multiplex PCR, yet TCRdb's version contains in-frame clones alone and is incomplete. This table holds more than 400,000 clones, 70% to 85% found once. The CDR3 totals 15 residues. Germline CDR1 and CDR2: MDHEN and SYDVKM. V dropped 5 bases and J dropped 4; count of bases not matched to a gene: 8. The chain couples TRBV28 to TRBJ2-1; 7 nucleotides align to TRBD1. The sequenced material came from PBMCs. The source of this sequence is a woman aged 40 to 49 in good health. Some clones in this sample may be carry-over from other donors' samples. The CDR3 region is CASSDWTGPYNEQFF. CDR3 nucleotides: TGTGCCAGCAGTGACTGGACAGGCCCATACAATGAGCAGTTCTTC.